What follows describes a single T cell receptor beta chain. Assay: immunoSEQ multiplex PCR; the TCRdb copy retains only in-frame clones and omits some. The data contain some 160,000 clones, approximately 80% of them singletons. The CDR3 length is 14 residues. Germline values: CDR1 MDHEN, CDR2 SYDVKM. V was shortened by 3 bases and J by 3 bases, with 6 bases between the two germline ends. This specimen belongs to a study of blood T cell repertoires in COVID-19. In the study overall: The origin of the acute and convalescent COVID-19 samples was the United States, Italy and Spain.

The chain has TRBV28 and TRBJ1-6; D unclear. The receptor's source is a human donor in a cohort sampled during active COVID-19. The sequencing input was peripheral blood. The CDR3, as DNA: TGTGCCAGCAGTTTGGCAATCTATAATTCACCCCTCCACTTT. Protein sequence: CASSLAIYNSPLHF.